What follows describes a single T cell receptor beta chain. Each patient experienced a relapse that followed autologous stem cell transplantation, and brentuximab vedotin exposure varied. The CDR3 contains 18 residues. The germline CDR1 and CDR2 sequences are SGDLS and YYNGEE. V lost 1 base to trimming and J lost 6 bases; unmatched junction nucleotides: 13. The table came from immunoSEQ multiplex PCR; TCRdb's copy has only in-frame clones and leaves some out. The sample lists just over 60,000 clones, around 88% occurring once. This sample stems from a study of PD-1 blockade in classical Hodgkin lymphoma.

The source is a human donor with classical Hodgkin lymphoma. The V and J genes are TRBV9 and TRBJ2-2, with 9 positions matching TRBD1. The sequences come from peripheral blood mononuclear cells (PBMCs), collected at baseline. CDR3 region: CASSVTVWDREVAGELFF. The CDR3 nucleotides are TGTGCCAGCAGCGTAACTGTGTGGGACAGGGAAGTCGCCGGGGAGCTGTTTTTT.